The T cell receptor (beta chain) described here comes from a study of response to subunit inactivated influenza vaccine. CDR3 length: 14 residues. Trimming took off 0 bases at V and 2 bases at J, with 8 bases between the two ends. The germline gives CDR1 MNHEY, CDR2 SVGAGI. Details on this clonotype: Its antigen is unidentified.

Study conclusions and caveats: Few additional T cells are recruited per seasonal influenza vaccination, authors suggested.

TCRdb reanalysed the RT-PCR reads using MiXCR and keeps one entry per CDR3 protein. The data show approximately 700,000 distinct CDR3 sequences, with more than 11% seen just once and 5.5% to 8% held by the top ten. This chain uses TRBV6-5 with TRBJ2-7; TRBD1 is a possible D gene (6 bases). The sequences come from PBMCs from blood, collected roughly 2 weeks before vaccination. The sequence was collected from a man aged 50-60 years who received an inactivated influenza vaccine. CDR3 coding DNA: TGTGCCAGCAGTTACTCTCCAGGGGCCTACGAGCAGTACTTC. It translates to CASSYSPGAYEQYF.